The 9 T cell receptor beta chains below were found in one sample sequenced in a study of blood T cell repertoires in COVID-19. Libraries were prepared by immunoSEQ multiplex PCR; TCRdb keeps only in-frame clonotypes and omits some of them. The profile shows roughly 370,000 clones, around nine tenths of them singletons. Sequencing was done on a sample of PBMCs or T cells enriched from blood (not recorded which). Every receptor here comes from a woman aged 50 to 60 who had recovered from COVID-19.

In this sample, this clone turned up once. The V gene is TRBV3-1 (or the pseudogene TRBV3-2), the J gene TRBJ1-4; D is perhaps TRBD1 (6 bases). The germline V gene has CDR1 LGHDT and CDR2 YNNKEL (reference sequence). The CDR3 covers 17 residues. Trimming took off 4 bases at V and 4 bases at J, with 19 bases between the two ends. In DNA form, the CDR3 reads TGTGCCAGCAGCCCAGTTAGGGGACACCCAATTAATGAAAAACTGTTTTTT. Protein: CASSPVRGHPINEKLFF.

CDR3 DNA: TGTGCCACCAGTGAGCCCCGGGACAGGGCACCAACTAACTATGGCTACACCTTC. It yields the protein CATSEPRDRAPTNYGYTF. The rearrangement links TRBV24-1 to TRBJ1-2, with TRBD1 matching 9 bases. V lost 4 bases and J lost 0; bases outside the gene matches: 11. CDR1 is KGHDR, CDR2 SFDVKD, per germline. The CDR3 runs 18 residues.

The CDR3 loop is CASSLDLGIAYNEQFF. The CDR3, as DNA: TGTGCCAGCAGCTTAGATCTCGGTATCGCCTACAATGAGCAGTTCTTC. The chain links TRBV11-2 to TRBJ2-1; D is uncertain. CDR3 length: 16 amino acids. CDR1 is SGHAT, CDR2 FQNNGV, per germline. V lost 0 bases, J lost 2 bases, and 11 bases lay in between.

The CDR3, as DNA: TGTGCCAGCAGGACCCAGGACAGCCTCTATGGCTACACCTTC. Its translation: CASRTQDSLYGYTF. The chain combines TRBV6-5 with TRBJ1-2; possible D gene TRBD1, 6 bases. Germline CDR1 and CDR2: MNHEY and SVGAGI. V dropped 6 bases and J dropped 4 bases, with 15 bases sitting between them. The length of the CDR3 is 14 residues.

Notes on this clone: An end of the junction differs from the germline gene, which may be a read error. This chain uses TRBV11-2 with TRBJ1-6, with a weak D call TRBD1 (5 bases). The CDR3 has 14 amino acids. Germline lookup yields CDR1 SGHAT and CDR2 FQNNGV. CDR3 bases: TGTGCCAGCAGCTTAGGGAGGGGAAATTCACTCCTCCACTTT. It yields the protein CASSLGRGNSLLHF.

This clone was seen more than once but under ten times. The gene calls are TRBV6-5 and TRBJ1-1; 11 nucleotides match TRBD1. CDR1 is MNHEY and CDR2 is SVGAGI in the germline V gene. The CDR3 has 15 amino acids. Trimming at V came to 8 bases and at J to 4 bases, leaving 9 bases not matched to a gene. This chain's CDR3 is CASLTTGTGGTEAFF. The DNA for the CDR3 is TGTGCCAGCCTCACAACCGGGACAGGGGGCACTGAAGCTTTCTTT.

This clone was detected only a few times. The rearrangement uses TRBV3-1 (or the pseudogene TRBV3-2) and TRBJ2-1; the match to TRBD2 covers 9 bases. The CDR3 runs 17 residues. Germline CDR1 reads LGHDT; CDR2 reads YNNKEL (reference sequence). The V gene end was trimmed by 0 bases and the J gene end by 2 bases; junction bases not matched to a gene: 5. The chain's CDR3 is CASSQDGAGGPYNEQFF. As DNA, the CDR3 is TGTGCCAGCAGCCAAGATGGGGCGGGGGGGCCCTACAATGAGCAGTTCTTC.

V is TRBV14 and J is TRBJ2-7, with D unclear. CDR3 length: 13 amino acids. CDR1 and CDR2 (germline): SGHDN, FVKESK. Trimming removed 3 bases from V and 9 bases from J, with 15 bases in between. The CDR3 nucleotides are TGTGCCAGCAGCCAGAGCGTCTCCTTGGGGCAGTACTTC. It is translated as CASSQSVSLGQYF.

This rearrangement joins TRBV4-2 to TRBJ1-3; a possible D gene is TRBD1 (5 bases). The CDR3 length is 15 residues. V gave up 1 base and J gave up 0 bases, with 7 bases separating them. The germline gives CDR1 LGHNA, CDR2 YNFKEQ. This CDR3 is CASSQGGSSGNTIYF. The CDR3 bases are TGTGCCAGCAGCCAAGGGGGCAGCTCTGGAAACACCATATATTTT.